The 8 T cell receptor beta chains below were found in one sample sequenced in a study of T cell repertoires in cytomegalovirus infection. TCRdb redid the calling of the reads with MiXCR, one entry per CDR3 protein. The data show under 800,000 distinct CDR3 sequences, around 24% seen once. Sequenced sample: CD8+ T cells from PBMCs. The receptors come from a human donor in good health (CMV status not recorded). Some clones in this sample may be carry-over from other donors' samples.

This clonotype has more than one count but fewer than ten. The J gene is TRBJ2-3, the V gene TRBV28; D could derive from TRBD1 or TRBD2 (5 bases each). The CDR3 extends over 16 amino acids. CDR1 and CDR2 (germline): MDHEN, SYDVKM. Trimming shortened V by 5 bases and J by 4 bases, and 19 bases separated the two germline ends. CDR3 amino acids: CASSPRDVELADTQYF. The CDR3 DNA reads as TGTGCCAGCAGTCCCCGGGACGTGGAATTGGCAGATACGCAGTATTTT.

The rearrangement links TRBV23-1 to TRBJ2-3; D gene unclear. TRBV23-1 is reported as an ORF; its role is uncertain. The CDR3 has 12 residues. Trimming shortened V by 6 bases and J by 4 bases, and 8 bases separated the two germline ends. The CDR3 DNA sequence: TGCGCCAGCAGGAGGCAGGCAGATACGCAGTATTTT. Protein: CASRRQADTQYF.

This clonotype was recorded at least ten times. This chain uses TRBV7-2 with TRBJ1-1; no clear D gene. The CDR3 has 15 amino acids. Germline CDR1 reads SGHTA; CDR2 reads FQGNSA. Trimming removed 0 bases from V and 0 bases from J, with 8 bases in between. CDR3 loop: CASSLARTVNTEAFF. The CDR3 nucleotides are TGTGCCAGCAGCTTAGCCCGGACGGTGAACACTGAAGCTTTCTTT.

This clonotype was detected only a few times. The gene calls are TRBV6-6 and TRBJ2-3; possible D gene TRBD2, 6 bases. This CDR3 has 14 residues. Germline-derived CDR1 and CDR2 are MNHNY and SVGAGI (reference sequence). Trimming removed 0 bases from V and 5 bases from J, with 9 bases in between. The CDR3 loop reads CASSYSTSLDTQYF. CDR3 nucleotides: TGTGCCAGCAGTTACTCCACTAGCCTAGATACGCAGTATTTT.

This clonotype was counted ten times or more. The chain links TRBV7-9 to TRBJ1-4, with D uncertain. Looked up from germline, CDR1 is SEHNR and CDR2 is FQNEAQ (reference sequence). This CDR3 has 12 residues. V was pared by 7 bases and J by 8 bases, with 11 bases between. The CDR3: CASTLSGEKLFF. The CDR3 DNA sequence: TGTGCCAGCACCCTTAGTGGGGAAAAACTGTTTTTT.

This clonotype occurred a few times. V gene TRBV27 combines with J gene TRBJ2-7, with D possibly TRBD2 on 6 matching bases. Between the trimmed V and J ends, which lost 4 bases and 4 bases, there was a span of 14 bases. Germline V CDR1 and CDR2: MNHEY, SMNVEV (reference sequence). This CDR3 is 14 amino acids long. The CDR3 nucleotides are TGTGCCAGCAGTTGGGTTCGGGGAGGATACGAGCAGTACTTC. It specifies CASSWVRGGYEQYF.

The rearrangement links TRBV7-2 to TRBJ1-5, with D possibly matching TRBD1 (6 bases). V lost 2 bases, J lost 5 bases, and 16 bases lay in between. The CDR3 extends over 16 amino acids. Germline V CDR1 and CDR2: SGHTA, FQGNSA. The CDR3 loop reads CASSLLPQGPDQPQHF. The CDR3 DNA is TGTGCCAGCAGCTTACTCCCACAGGGCCCGGATCAGCCCCAGCATTTT.

The sample holds many counts of this clonotype. The gene calls are TRBV7-8 and TRBJ2-5; a weak D match, TRBD2 (7 bases). Germline V gene data show CDR1 as SGHVS and CDR2 as FQNEAQ. There are 18 residues in the CDR3. V was pared by 1 base and J by 1 base, with 19 bases between. The CDR3 here is CASSLDLTGGLTQETQYF. The CDR3 coding sequence is TGTGCCAGCAGCTTAGATTTGACGGGGGGCCTAACCCAAGAGACCCAGTACTTC.